This T cell receptor (beta chain) stems from a study of tumor-infiltrating lymphocytes in localized non-small cell lung cancer. Study context: Several tumor histologies, both smoking statuses, and some post-neoadjuvant chemotherapy samples were included. Tumor tissue and non-adjacent uninvolved lung came from each patient. Study-level results: Recurrence-free survival showed no association with tumor T-cell fraction. Available tissue quantity limited TCR sequencing to a patient subset.

This CDR3 has 16 residues. V shed 1 base, J shed 8 bases, and the junction held 6 bases outside the gene matches. Germline V gene sequence: CDR1 SGHDN, CDR2 FVKESK. The table lists this clone with a few counts. Its specificity is unknown. TCRdb keeps only in-frame clones here, not all; method: immunoSEQ multiplex PCR. The sample has around 25,000 clones, less than 70% seen once; the top ten hold roughly 14%. The specimen sequenced was lung tumor tissue. The TCR sequence derives from a human donor with non-small cell lung cancer. The chain joins TRBV14 to TRBJ2-1; 12 nucleotides line up with TRBD2. CDR3 region: CASSQALAGGHDEQFF. DNA of the CDR3: TGTGCCAGCAGCCAAGCTCTAGCGGGGGGGCACGATGAGCAGTTCTTC.